The sequence of this T cell receptor beta chain was determined in a study of cytomegalovirus exposure and HLA in healthy donors. It was with 60 Vbeta and 13 Jbeta primers that the PCR ran. Repertoires were generated with immunoSEQ multiplex PCR, while TCRdb's copy carries only in-frame clones and drops some. The sample has around 100,000 clones; approximately 79% are singletons. The germline V gene encodes CDR1 MNHNS and CDR2 SASEGT. Trimming cost V 4 bases and J 0 bases; bases outside gene matches: 3. The CDR3 sequence is 16 residues long. This receptor was obtained from a woman aged 35 to 49 in good health and CMV-seronegative. The sequenced sample consisted of PBMCs. The chain is built from TRBV6-1 and TRBJ2-7; 13 bases map to TRBD2. For the CDR3, the DNA is TGTGCCAGCAGTGGGACTAGCGGGAGAGTCTCCTACGAGCAGTACTTC. As protein: CASSGTSGRVSYEQYF.